This entry concerns a single T cell receptor (beta chain). Its antigen is currently unknown. Collection occurred without any documented infections or immune events in donors. The protocol was immunoSEQ multiplex PCR, while the TCRdb copy is restricted to in-frame clones and leaves out a portion. Among about 80,000 clones listed, about 90% were seen once. The data belong to a study of identifying expanded T cells in peripheral blood. The study, taken as a whole, reports: Differentially abundant clones: about 1.2 between replicates, approximately 15 at roughly 13 days, less than 20 at four. Two-week clone count variance significantly increased as total template count grew.

The CDR3 runs to 14 residues. Looked up from germline, CDR1 is KGHSH and CDR2 is LQKENI. Trimming stripped 0 bases from V and 5 bases from J, with 11 bases between. The V gene is TRBV18, the J gene TRBJ2-7; no clear D gene. The specimen sequenced was blood. The TCR comes from a person aged 18 to 70 in good health. The CDR3 loop is CASSPPLSGNEQYF. The CDR3 nucleotides read TGTGCCAGCTCACCACCGTTATCTGGTAACGAGCAGTACTTC.